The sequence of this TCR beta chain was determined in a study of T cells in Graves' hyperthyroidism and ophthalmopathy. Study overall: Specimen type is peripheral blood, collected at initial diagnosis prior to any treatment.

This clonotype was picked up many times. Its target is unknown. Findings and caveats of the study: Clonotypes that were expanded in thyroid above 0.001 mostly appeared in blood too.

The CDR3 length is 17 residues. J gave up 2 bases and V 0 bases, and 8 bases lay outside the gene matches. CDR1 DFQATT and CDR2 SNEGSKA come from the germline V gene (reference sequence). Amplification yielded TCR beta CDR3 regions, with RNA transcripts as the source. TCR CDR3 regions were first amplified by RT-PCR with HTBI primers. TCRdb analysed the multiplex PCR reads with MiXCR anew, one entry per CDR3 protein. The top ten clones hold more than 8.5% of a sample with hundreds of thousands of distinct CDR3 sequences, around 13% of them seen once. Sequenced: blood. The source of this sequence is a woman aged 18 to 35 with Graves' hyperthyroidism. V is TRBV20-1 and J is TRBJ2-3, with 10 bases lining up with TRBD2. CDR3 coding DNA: TGCAGTGCTAGAGAAGAGGCTAGCGGGAGATTCACAGATACGCAGTATTTT. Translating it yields CSAREEASGRFTDTQYF.